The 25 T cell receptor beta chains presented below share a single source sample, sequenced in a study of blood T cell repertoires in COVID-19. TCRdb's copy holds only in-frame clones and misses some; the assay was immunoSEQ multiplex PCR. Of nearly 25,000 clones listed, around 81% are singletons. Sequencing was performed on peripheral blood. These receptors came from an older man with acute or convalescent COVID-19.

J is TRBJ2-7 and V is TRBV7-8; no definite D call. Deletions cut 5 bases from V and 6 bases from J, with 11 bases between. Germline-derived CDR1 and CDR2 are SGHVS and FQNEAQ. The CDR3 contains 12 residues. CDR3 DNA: TGTGCCAGCAGCAGCATCGGGTTCGAGCAGTACTTC. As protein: CASSSIGFEQYF.

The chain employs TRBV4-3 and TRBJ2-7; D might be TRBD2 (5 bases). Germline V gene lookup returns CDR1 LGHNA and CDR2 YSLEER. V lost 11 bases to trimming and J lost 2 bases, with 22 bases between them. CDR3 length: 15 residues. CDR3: CAPRQLRDLTYEQYF. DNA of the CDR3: TGCGCCCCCCGCCAACTCCGGGATCTCACCTACGAGCAGTACTTC.

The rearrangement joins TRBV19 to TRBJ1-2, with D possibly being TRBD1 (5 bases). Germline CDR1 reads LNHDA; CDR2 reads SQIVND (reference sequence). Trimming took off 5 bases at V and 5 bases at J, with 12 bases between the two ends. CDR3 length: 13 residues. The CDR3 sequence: CASSSRQLYGYTF. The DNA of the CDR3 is TGTGCCAGTAGTTCAAGACAGTTGTATGGCTACACCTTC.

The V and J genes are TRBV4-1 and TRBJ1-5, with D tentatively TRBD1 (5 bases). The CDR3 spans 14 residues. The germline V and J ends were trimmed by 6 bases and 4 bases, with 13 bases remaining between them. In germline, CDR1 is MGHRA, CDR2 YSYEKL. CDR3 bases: TGCGCCAGCAGAAGCGCGGGGGAAAATCAGCCCCAGCATTTT. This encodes CASRSAGENQPQHF.

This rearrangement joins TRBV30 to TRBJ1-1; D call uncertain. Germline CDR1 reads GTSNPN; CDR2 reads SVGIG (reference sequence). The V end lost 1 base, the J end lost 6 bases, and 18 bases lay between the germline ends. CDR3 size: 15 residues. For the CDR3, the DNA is TGTGCCTGGAGTGCAAGCGGGGTTGAATATCCTGAAGCTTTCTTT. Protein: CAWSASGVEYPEAFF.

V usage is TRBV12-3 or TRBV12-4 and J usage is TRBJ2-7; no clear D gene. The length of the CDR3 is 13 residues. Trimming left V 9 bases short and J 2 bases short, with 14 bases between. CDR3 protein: CASSRSITYEQYF. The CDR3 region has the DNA TGTGCCAGTTCTCGGTCCATTACCTACGAGCAGTACTTC.

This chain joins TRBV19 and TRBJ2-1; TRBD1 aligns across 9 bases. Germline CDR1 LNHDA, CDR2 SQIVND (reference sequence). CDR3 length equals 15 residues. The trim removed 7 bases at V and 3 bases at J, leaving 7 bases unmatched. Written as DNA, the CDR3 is TGTGCCAGTACCCCCGGGACAGGGCACTACAATGAGCAGTTCTTC. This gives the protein CASTPGTGHYNEQFF.

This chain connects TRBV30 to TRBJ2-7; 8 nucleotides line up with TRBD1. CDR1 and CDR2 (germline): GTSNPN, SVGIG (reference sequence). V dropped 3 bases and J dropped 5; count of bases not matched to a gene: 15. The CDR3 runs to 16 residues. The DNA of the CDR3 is TGTGCCTGGAGGCCCCAACGACAGGGGCCCACCCACGAGCAGTACTTC. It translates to CAWRPQRQGPTHEQYF.

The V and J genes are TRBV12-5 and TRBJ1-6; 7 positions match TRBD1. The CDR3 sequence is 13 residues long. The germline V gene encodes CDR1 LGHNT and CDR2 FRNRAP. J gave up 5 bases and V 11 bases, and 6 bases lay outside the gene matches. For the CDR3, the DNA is TGTGCTCTTCAGGGACAGCATAATTCACCCCTCCACTTT. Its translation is CALQGQHNSPLHF.

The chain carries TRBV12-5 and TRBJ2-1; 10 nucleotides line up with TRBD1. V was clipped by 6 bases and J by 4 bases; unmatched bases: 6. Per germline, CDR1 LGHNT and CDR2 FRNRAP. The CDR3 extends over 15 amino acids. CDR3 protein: CASGPGTGEYNEQFF. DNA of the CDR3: TGTGCTAGTGGCCCCGGGACAGGGGAATACAATGAGCAGTTCTTC.

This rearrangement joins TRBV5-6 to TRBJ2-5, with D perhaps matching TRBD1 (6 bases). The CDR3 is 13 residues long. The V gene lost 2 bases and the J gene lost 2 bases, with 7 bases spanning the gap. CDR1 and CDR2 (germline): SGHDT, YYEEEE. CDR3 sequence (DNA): TGTGCCAGCAGCTTAGGGGGTCAAGAGACCCAGTACTTC. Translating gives CASSLGGQETQYF.

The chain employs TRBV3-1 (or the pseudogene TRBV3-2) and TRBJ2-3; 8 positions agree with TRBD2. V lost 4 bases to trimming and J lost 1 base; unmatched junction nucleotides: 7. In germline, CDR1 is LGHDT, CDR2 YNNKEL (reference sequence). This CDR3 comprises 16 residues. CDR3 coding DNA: TGTGCCAGCAGCCCGCCACTAGCGGCACGCACAGATACGCAGTATTTT. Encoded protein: CASSPPLAARTDTQYF.

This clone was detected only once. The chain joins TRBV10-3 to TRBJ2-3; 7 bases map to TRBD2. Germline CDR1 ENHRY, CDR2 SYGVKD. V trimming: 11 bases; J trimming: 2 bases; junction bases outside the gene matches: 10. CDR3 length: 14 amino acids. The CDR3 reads CAALAEADTDTQYF. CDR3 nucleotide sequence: TGTGCCGCCCTAGCGGAGGCTGACACAGATACGCAGTATTTT.

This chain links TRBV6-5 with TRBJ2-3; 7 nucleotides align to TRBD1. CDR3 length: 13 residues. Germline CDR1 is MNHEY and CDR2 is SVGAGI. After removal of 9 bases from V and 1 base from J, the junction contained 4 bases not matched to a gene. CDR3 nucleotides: TGTGCCAGTAAGCAGGGGGGCACAGATACGCAGTATTTT. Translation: CASKQGGTDTQYF.

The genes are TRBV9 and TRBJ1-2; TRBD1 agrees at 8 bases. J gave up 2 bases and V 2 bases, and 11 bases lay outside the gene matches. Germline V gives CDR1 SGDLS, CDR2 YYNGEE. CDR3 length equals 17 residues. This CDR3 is CASSVGIGQGDNYGYTF. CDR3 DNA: TGTGCCAGCAGCGTGGGAATCGGACAGGGCGACAACTATGGCTACACCTTC.

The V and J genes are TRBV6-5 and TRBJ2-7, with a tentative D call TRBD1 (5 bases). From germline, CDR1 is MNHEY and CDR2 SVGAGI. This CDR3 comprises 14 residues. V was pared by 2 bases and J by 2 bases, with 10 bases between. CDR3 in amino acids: CASSYNPGTYEQYF. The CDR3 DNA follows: TGTGCCAGCAGTTACAATCCAGGGACCTACGAGCAGTACTTC.

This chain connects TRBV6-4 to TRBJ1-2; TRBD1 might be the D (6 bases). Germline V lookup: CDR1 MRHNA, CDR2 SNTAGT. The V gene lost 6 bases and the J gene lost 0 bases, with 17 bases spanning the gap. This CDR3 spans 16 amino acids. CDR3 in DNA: TGTGCCAGCAGCCCAGAAGGGGGTTTCGCTAACTATGGCTACACCTTC. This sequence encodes CASSPEGGFANYGYTF.

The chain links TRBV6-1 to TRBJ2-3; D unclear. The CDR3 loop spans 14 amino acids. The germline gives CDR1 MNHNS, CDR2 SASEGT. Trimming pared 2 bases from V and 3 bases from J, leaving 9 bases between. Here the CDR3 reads CASSELLPTDTQYF. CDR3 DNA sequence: TGTGCCAGCAGTGAACTGCTACCGACAGATACGCAGTATTTT.

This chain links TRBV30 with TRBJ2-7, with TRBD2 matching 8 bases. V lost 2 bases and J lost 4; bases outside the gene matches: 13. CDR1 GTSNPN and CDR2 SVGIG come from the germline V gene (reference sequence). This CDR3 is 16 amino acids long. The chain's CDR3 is CAWSSSQLAGRYEQYF. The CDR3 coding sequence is TGTGCCTGGAGTTCCTCCCAATTAGCGGGAAGGTACGAGCAGTACTTC.

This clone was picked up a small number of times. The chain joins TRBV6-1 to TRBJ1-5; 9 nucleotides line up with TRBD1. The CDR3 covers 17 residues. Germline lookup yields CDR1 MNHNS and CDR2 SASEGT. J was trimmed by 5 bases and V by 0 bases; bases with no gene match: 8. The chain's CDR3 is CASSEAVRTGVYQPQHF. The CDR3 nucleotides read TGTGCCAGCAGTGAAGCTGTAAGGACAGGGGTTTATCAGCCCCAGCATTTT.

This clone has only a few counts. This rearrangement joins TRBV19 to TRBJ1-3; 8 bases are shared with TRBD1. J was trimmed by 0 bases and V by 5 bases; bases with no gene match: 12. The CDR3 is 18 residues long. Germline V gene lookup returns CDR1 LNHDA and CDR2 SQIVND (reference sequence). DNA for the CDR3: TGTGCCAGTAGTCGAAATCCGGGACAGGTGCTCTCTGGAAACACCATATATTTT. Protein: CASSRNPGQVLSGNTIYF. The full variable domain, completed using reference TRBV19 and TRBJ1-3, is DGGITQSPKYLFRKEGQNVTLSCEQNLNHDAMYWYRQDPGQGLRLIYYSQIVNDFQKGDIAEGYSVSREKKESFPLTVTSAQKNPTAFYLCASSRNPGQVLSGNTIYFGEGSWLTVV.

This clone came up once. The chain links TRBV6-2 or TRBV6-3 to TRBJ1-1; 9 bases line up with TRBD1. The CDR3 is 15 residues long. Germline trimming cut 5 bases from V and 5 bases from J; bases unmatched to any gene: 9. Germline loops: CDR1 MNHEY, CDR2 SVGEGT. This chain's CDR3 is CASSHLTGGGTEAFF. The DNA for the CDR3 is TGTGCCAGCAGTCACTTGACAGGGGGAGGTACTGAAGCTTTCTTT.

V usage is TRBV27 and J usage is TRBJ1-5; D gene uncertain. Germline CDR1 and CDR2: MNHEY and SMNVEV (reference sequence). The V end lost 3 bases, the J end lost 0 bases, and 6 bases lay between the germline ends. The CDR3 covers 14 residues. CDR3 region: CASSFLGSNQPQHF. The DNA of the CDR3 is TGTGCCAGCAGTTTCCTCGGTAGCAATCAGCCCCAGCATTTT.

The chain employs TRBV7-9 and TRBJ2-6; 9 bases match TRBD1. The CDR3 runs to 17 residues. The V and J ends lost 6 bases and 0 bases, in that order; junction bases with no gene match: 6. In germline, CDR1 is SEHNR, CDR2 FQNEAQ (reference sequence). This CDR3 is CASRRGQGISGANVLTF. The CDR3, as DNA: TGTGCCAGCAGGAGGGGACAGGGCATCTCTGGGGCCAACGTCCTGACTTTC.

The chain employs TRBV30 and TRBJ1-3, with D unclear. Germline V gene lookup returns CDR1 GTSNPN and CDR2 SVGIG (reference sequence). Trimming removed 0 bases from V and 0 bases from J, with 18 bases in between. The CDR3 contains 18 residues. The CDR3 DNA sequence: TGTGCCTGGAGTGTGGGTGGGAGCCTAGTATCCTCTGGAAACACCATATATTTT. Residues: CAWSVGGSLVSSGNTIYF.